This T cell receptor (beta chain) was obtained from a study of persistence of HIV-infected CD4 T cells. The immunoSEQ assay was version 4, run in survey mode. The table came from immunoSEQ multiplex PCR; TCRdb's copy has only in-frame clones and leaves some out. Among about 48,000 clones, around 75% were seen once, and the ten largest hold around 3%. CDR1 SGHRS and CDR2 YFSETQ come from the germline V gene. The CDR3 length is 13 residues. V gave up 4 bases and J gave up 10 bases, with 14 bases separating them. The stimulus was lysate of CMV-infected fibroblasts, around 11 ug/mL. CD40L/CD69 double-negative CD45RO-high memory CD4+ T cells were collected. A few counts support this clone. Antigen: not known.

The source was CD4+ T cells sorted from PBMCs after roughly 18-hour stimulation, collected from a patient who received antiretroviral therapy. This sequence was found in an adult man with HIV who was CMV-seropositive. J is TRBJ2-2 and V is TRBV5-1, with unresolved D. CDR3 protein: CASSLEHLSELFF. The CDR3 DNA reads as TGCGCCAGCAGCCTGGAACACCTCTCGGAGCTGTTTTTT. The full variable domain, with the rest looked up from reference TRBV5-1 and TRBJ2-2, is KAGVTQTPRYLIKTRGQQVTLSCSPISGHRSVSWYQQTPGQGLQFLFEYFSETQRNKGNFPGRFSGRQFSNSRSEMNVSTLELGDSALYLCASSLEHLSELFFGEGSRLTVL.